The clone carrying this T cell receptor beta chain was seen once. The CDR3 runs to 12 residues. CDR1 is LNHDA, CDR2 SQIVND, per germline (reference sequence). Between the trimmed V and J ends, which lost 6 bases and 3 bases, there was a span of 6 bases. The data stem from a study of blood T cell repertoires in COVID-19. Clones were read by immunoSEQ multiplex PCR, and TCRdb kept only the in-frame ones, dropping some. The sample has 95,000 to 130,000 clones; just over 90% are singletons. This clonotype originated in a human donor with active COVID-19. The donor label of this sample is uncertain. Sequences were obtained from peripheral blood. V is TRBV19 and J is TRBJ1-5; perhaps TRBD1 as D (5 bases). The CDR3 sequence is CASRDTNQPQHF. CDR3 in DNA: TGTGCCAGTAGGGACACCAATCAGCCCCAGCATTTT.